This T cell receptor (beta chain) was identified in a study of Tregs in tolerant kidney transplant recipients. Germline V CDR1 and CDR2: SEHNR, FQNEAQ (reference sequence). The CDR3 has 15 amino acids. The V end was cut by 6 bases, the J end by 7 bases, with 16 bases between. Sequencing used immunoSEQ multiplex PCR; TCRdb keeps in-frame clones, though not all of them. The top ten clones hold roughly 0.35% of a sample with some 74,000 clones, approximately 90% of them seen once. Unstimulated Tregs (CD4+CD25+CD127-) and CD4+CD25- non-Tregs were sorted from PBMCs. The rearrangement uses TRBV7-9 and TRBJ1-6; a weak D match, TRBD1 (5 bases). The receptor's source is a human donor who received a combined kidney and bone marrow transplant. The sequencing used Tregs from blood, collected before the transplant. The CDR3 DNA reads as TGTGCCAGCAGTCCAGGGTCGCTCGGGAATTCACCCCTCCACTTT. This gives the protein CASSPGSLGNSPLHF.